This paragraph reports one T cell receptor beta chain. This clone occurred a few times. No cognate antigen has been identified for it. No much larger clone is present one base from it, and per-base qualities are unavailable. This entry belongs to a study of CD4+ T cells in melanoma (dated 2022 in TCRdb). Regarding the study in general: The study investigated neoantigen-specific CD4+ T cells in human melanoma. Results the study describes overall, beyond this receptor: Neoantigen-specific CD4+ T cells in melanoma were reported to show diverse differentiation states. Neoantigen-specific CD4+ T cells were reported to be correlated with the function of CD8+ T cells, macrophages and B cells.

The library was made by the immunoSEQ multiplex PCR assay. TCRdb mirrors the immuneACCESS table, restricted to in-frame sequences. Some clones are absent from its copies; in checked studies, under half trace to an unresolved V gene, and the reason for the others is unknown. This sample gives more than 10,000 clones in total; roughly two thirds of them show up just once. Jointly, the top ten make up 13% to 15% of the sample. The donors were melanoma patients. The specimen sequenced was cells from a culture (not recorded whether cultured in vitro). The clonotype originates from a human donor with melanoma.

The bases are TGTGCCAGCAGCTTGTCTGTGTATACGCAGTATTTT. It specifies CASSLSVYTQYF. The rearranged chain carries TRBV5-6 and TRBJ2-3, with the D gene call left open. A distance of 7 bases separates the germline ends of V and J, which lose 1 base and 7 bases respectively. Counted from cysteine to phenylalanine, this CDR3 has 12 amino acids. Only the CDR3 portion is preserved as DNA: 36 bases, with reading frame beginning at the first base. CDR1 SGHDT and CDR2 YYEEEE are derived from the germline V gene. Here the CDR3 is joined to the reference TRBV5-6 and TRBJ2-3 genes, and the full variable domain is: DAGVTQSPTHLIKTRGQQVTLRCSPKSGHDTVSWYQQALGQGPQFIFQYYEEEERQRGNFPDRFSGHQFPNYSSELNVNALLLGDSALYLCASSLSVYTQYFGPGTRLTVL.